These 4 T cell receptor beta chains originate from one sample sequenced in a study of blood T cell repertoires in COVID-19. Clones were read by immunoSEQ multiplex PCR, and TCRdb kept only the in-frame ones, dropping some. The sample carries approximately 390,000 clones, approximately 90% recorded once. Specimen: PBMCs or T cells enriched from blood (not recorded which). The receptors shown here come from a woman between 50 and 59 years old who had recovered from COVID-19.

The chain is built from TRBV5-1 and TRBJ2-5; the D gene is possibly TRBD1 (7 bases). This CDR3 is built from 13 residues. CDR1 is SGHRS, CDR2 YFSETQ, per germline. Trimming stripped 4 bases from V and 2 bases from J, with 9 bases between. CDR3 amino acids: CASSAGQQETQYF. As DNA, the CDR3 is TGCGCCAGCAGCGCGGGACAGCAAGAGACCCAGTACTTC.

This rearrangement joins TRBV15 to TRBJ1-4; D call uncertain. Trimming cost V 0 bases and J 2 bases, with 10 bases left between them. Germline V gene data show CDR1 as LNHNV and CDR2 as YYDKDF (reference sequence). CDR3 length equals 16 residues. Here the CDR3 reads CATSRDGGLTNEKLFF. CDR3 DNA: TGTGCCACCAGCAGAGATGGAGGTTTGACTAATGAAAAACTGTTTTTT.

This chain links TRBV7-2 with TRBJ2-1; 14 nucleotides line up with TRBD2. The CDR3 extends over 14 amino acids. Germline-derived CDR1 and CDR2 are SGHTA and FQGNSA. V dropped 4 bases and J dropped 15; count of bases not matched to a gene: 8. The chain's CDR3 is CASSSGLAGAVVFF. CDR3 coding DNA: TGTGCCAGCAGCTCGGGACTAGCGGGGGCCGTGGTGTTCTTC.

The chain has TRBV28 and TRBJ1-4; D is ambiguous. Germline V gene lookup returns CDR1 MDHEN and CDR2 SYDVKM. This CDR3 region has 11 residues. V lost 9 bases to trimming and J lost 1 base, with 3 bases between them. The CDR3: CASKTNEKLFF. For the CDR3, the DNA is TGTGCCAGTAAAACTAATGAAAAACTGTTTTTT.